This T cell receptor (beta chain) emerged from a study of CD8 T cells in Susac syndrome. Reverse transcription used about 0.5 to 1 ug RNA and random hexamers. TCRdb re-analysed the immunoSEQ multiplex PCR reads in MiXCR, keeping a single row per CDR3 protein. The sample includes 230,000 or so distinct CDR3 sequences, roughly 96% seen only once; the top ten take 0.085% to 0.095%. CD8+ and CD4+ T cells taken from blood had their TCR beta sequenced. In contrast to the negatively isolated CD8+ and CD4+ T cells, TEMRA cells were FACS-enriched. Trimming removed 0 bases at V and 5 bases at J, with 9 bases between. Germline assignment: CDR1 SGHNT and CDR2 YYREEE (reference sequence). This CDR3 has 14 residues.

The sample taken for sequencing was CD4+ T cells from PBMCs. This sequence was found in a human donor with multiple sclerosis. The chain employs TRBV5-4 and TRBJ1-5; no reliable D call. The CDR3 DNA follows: TGTGCCAGCAGCTTGGCGGGGTTCGATCAGCCCCAGCATTTT. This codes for CASSLAGFDQPQHF.